The 24 T cell receptor beta chains given below trace back to one sample, sequenced in a study of blood T cell repertoires in COVID-19. The protocol was immunoSEQ multiplex PCR, while the TCRdb copy is restricted to in-frame clones and leaves out a portion. The sample lists 150,000 to 200,000 clones, roughly 80% occurring once. Sequenced: PBMCs or T cells enriched from blood (not recorded which). The receptors were sampled from a man in his forties or fifties who had recovered from COVID-19.

Here the CDR3 reads CASSLAGGQTDTQYF. CDR3 in DNA: TGTGCCAGCAGCTTGGCGGGGGGGCAGACAGATACGCAGTATTTT. This chain links TRBV5-4 with TRBJ2-3; the match to TRBD2 covers 8 bases. J was trimmed by 3 bases and V by 0 bases; bases with no gene match: 3. The CDR3 contains 15 residues. Germline V gene data show CDR1 as SGHNT and CDR2 as YYREEE (reference sequence).

Regarding this clone: At the DNA level, this CDR3 is encoded by other sequences in the same sample as well. The chain uses TRBV7-9 and TRBJ2-7; D call uncertain. The length of the CDR3 is 11 residues. The V gene lost 0 bases and the J gene lost 7 bases, with 4 bases spanning the gap. The germline V gene encodes CDR1 SEHNR and CDR2 FQNEAQ (reference sequence). CDR3 nucleotide sequence: TGTGCCAGCAGCTTAGCCCAGGAGCAGTACTTC. It encodes CASSLAQEQYF. Together with reference TRBV7-9 and TRBJ2-7, the CDR3 gives the full variable domain: DTGVSQNPRHKITKRGQNVTFRCDPISEHNRLYWYRQTLGQGPEFLTYFQNEAQLEKSRLLSDRFSAERPKGSFSTLEIQRTEQGDSAMYLCASSLAQEQYFGPGTRLTVT.

As DNA, the CDR3 is TGTGCCAGCAGACGATCCGGGACAGGGGGTTTATATGGCTACACCTTC. Its translation is CASRRSGTGGLYGYTF. The chain employs TRBV6-6 and TRBJ1-2; 11 positions agree with TRBD1. The CDR3 runs to 16 residues. V gave up 6 bases and J gave up 5 bases; unmatched junction bases: 11. Germline-derived CDR1 and CDR2 are MNHNY and SVGAGI (reference sequence).

The J gene is TRBJ1-2, the V gene TRBV5-6, with D perhaps TRBD1 (5 bases). The CDR3 totals 14 residues. The V gene's germline CDR1 is SGHDT and CDR2 YYEEEE. The V end was cut by 4 bases, the J end by 2 bases, with 12 bases between. The CDR3 region is CASSLSTVNYGYTF. CDR3 nucleotide sequence: TGTGCCAGCAGCCTTTCGACAGTAAACTATGGCTACACCTTC.

For this clone: Other DNA sequences within the sample encode an identical CDR3. The V call is TRBV11-2, the J call TRBJ1-3; D is undetermined. V lost 1 base and J 7 bases, leaving 11 bases between the germline ends. Per germline, CDR1 SGHAT and CDR2 FQNNGV. This CDR3 has 14 amino acids. The CDR3 spells CASSLAGGGNTIYF. The CDR3 nucleotides read TGTGCCAGCAGCTTAGCGGGCGGAGGGAACACCATATATTTT.

This clone was counted once. This chain uses TRBV18 with TRBJ1-3; no firm D call. The CDR3 contains 14 residues. Trimming removed 0 bases at V and 5 bases at J, with 8 bases between. Germline V gene lookup returns CDR1 KGHSH and CDR2 LQKENI. For the CDR3, the DNA is TGTGCCAGCTCACCACCTAGTAGCCGAAACACCATATATTTT. Protein: CASSPPSSRNTIYF.

In its sample, this clone was seen a few times. The CDR3 loop reads CASSEYAQGSSYNEQFF. The CDR3 nucleotides read TGTGCCAGCAGTGAATATGCGCAGGGTAGCTCCTACAATGAGCAGTTCTTC. The chain couples TRBV25-1 to TRBJ2-1; possible D gene TRBD1, 5 bases. V was pared by 0 bases and J by 0 bases, with 12 bases between. CDR3 length: 17 residues. Germline CDR1 MGHDK, CDR2 SYGVNS.

For the CDR3, the DNA is TGTGCCAGCTCACAGCGGGGGGGCCAGTTGGAGACCCAGTACTTC. Translation gives CASSQRGGQLETQYF. The V call is TRBV18, the J call TRBJ2-5; 10 bases are shared with TRBD2. V shed 4 bases, J shed 5 bases, and the junction held 7 bases outside the gene matches. Per the germline V gene, CDR1 is KGHSH and CDR2 is LQKENI. The CDR3 runs 15 residues.

This chain connects TRBV7-2 to TRBJ1-4; the match to TRBD1 covers 10 bases. V trimming: 2 bases; J trimming: 10 bases; junction bases outside the gene matches: 7. The CDR3 loop spans 15 amino acids. Germline V gives CDR1 SGHTA, CDR2 FQGNSA. CDR3 region: CASSLPSGQGGKLFF. The CDR3 DNA reads TGTGCCAGCAGCTTACCTTCAGGACAGGGGGGAAAACTGTTTTTT.

This chain connects TRBV21-1 to TRBJ2-3; TRBD2 is taken as the D call from the table, unchecked against the DNA. TRBV21-1 is a known pseudogene. This CDR3 spans 19 amino acids. The CDR3 DNA follows: TGTGCCAGCAGCAAAAACATCCCGGCACCCGGTGGAGGCACTGATACGCAGTATTTT. It codes for CASSKNIPAPGGGTDTQYF.

This clone was recorded many times. This rearrangement joins TRBV6-5 to TRBJ2-5; D possibly corresponds to TRBD1 (6 bases). Trimming stripped 0 bases from V and 5 bases from J, with 13 bases between. This CDR3 has 15 amino acids. The germline CDR1 and CDR2 sequences are MNHEY and SVGAGI. CDR3 amino acids: CASSYSLDRWETQYF. The CDR3, as DNA: TGTGCCAGCAGTTACTCATTAGACAGGTGGGAGACCCAGTACTTC.

The chain joins TRBV4-3 to TRBJ1-1; perhaps TRBD1 as D (5 bases). The V and J ends lost 0 bases and 4 bases respectively, with 24 bases between them. Germline V gene lookup returns CDR1 LGHNA and CDR2 YSLEER. The CDR3 is made up of 19 amino acids. CDR3 sequence reads: CASSQDTRGGPKYITEAFF. The CDR3 DNA sequence: TGCGCCAGCAGCCAAGACACCCGGGGGGGACCCAAGTACATCACTGAAGCTTTCTTT.

This clone was observed once. The gene calls are TRBV5-5 and TRBJ1-2; 9 bases map to TRBD1. This CDR3 contains 14 residues. V lost 1 base to trimming and J lost 7 bases; unmatched junction nucleotides: 5. Germline lookup yields CDR1 SGHKS and CDR2 YYEKEE (reference sequence). This chain's CDR3 is CASSLTQGAGGYTF. The DNA of the CDR3 is TGTGCCAGCAGCTTGACACAGGGGGCGGGTGGCTACACCTTC.

This clone was seen more than once but under ten times. The chain is built from TRBV2 and TRBJ1-1; tentatively, D is TRBD1 (6 bases). The V gene lost 3 bases and the J gene lost 7 bases, with 12 bases spanning the gap. Germline CDR1 reads SNHLY; CDR2 reads FYNNEI. The CDR3 totals 13 residues. The CDR3 reads CASSDGRGLEAFF. For the CDR3, the DNA is TGTGCCAGCAGTGACGGCAGGGGCCTTGAAGCTTTCTTT.

The chain uses TRBV2 and TRBJ1-5; TRBD1 aligns across 12 bases. Germline V gives CDR1 SNHLY, CDR2 FYNNEI. CDR3 length: 13 amino acids. V lost 8 bases to trimming and J lost 6 bases; unmatched junction nucleotides: 2. The CDR3 is CASGDRGPQPQHF. DNA of the CDR3: TGTGCCAGCGGGGACAGGGGGCCTCAGCCCCAGCATTTT. Combining the CDR3 with reference TRBV2 and TRBJ1-5 gives the whole variable domain EPEVTQTPSHQVTQMGQEVILRCVPISNHLYFYWYRQILGQKVEFLVSFYNNEISEKSEIFDDQFSVERPDGSNFTLKIRSTKLEDSAMYFCASGDRGPQPQHFGDGTRLSIL.

The CDR3 here is CASSNRGGETQYF. The DNA for the CDR3 is TGTGCCAGCAGCAACCGGGGGGGGGAGACCCAGTACTTC. The chain is built from TRBV21-1 and TRBJ2-5; TRBD2 is the table's D call and was not checked against the DNA. TRBV21-1 represents a pseudogene. The CDR3 runs 13 residues.

This rearrangement joins TRBV7-6 to TRBJ2-7, with a possible D match to TRBD2 (7 bases). CDR1 SGHVS and CDR2 FNYEAQ come from the germline V gene. V lost 9 bases, J lost 1 base, and 13 bases lay in between. The CDR3 is made up of 13 amino acids. This CDR3 is CASGGAVSYEQYF. For the CDR3, the DNA is TGTGCCAGTGGGGGGGCGGTATCCTACGAGCAGTACTTC.

The chain links TRBV3-1 (or the pseudogene TRBV3-2) to TRBJ2-7; 7 bases are shared with TRBD1. The CDR3 contains 14 residues. The V and J ends lost 6 bases and 4 bases, in that order; junction bases with no gene match: 9. From germline, CDR1 is LGHDT and CDR2 YNNKEL (reference sequence). The CDR3 loop reads CASRLTGKAYEQYF. CDR3 DNA sequence: TGTGCCAGCAGACTGACAGGGAAGGCATACGAGCAGTACTTC.

The chain is built from TRBV4-2 and TRBJ1-4, with D perhaps TRBD1 (6 bases). Germline V gene lookup returns CDR1 LGHNA and CDR2 YNFKEQ. The germline V and J ends were trimmed by 4 bases and 7 bases, with 19 bases remaining between them. The CDR3 is 16 residues long. DNA of the CDR3: TGTGCCAGCAGCCTTCAGCCGGAGACAGGAGGTGAAAAACTGTTTTTT. It yields the protein CASSLQPETGGEKLFF.

The genes are TRBV3-1 (or the pseudogene TRBV3-2) and TRBJ2-5; a weak D match, TRBD1 (7 bases). The CDR3 consists of 16 residues. Germline V lookup: CDR1 LGHDT, CDR2 YNNKEL (reference sequence). V dropped 0 bases and J dropped 4 bases, with 15 bases sitting between them. The DNA for the CDR3 is TGTGCCAGCAGCCAAGATGTTCAGGGGGGCAGAGAGACCCAGTACTTC. Encoded protein: CASSQDVQGGRETQYF.

V is TRBV5-1 and J is TRBJ1-2, with 9 nucleotides matching TRBD1. The CDR3 has 16 residues. J gave up 1 base and V 0 bases, and 4 bases lay outside the gene matches. Germline V gene sequence: CDR1 SGHRS, CDR2 YFSETQ. The CDR3 nucleotides read TGCGCCAGCAGCTTGGACAGGGGGCATGGTAACTATGGCTACACCTTC. Translating it yields CASSLDRGHGNYGYTF.

J is TRBJ2-7 and V is TRBV21-1; the D call TRBD1 from the table was never checked on the DNA. TRBV21-1 is annotated as a pseudogene. CDR3 length: 15 amino acids. The CDR3: CASSKDDDSYYEQYF. In DNA form, the CDR3 reads TGTGCCAGCAGCAAAGATGACGACAGCTACTACGAGCAGTACTTC.

The chain combines TRBV6-5 with TRBJ1-3; no firm D call. This CDR3 region has 15 residues. The germline V gene has CDR1 MNHEY and CDR2 SVGAGI. V dropped 2 bases and J dropped 0 bases, with 8 bases sitting between them. Here the CDR3 reads CASSYGGDSGNTIYF. CDR3 in DNA: TGTGCCAGCAGTTACGGCGGGGACTCTGGAAACACCATATATTTT.

V is TRBV5-1 and J is TRBJ2-6; 10 positions agree with TRBD1. Per the germline V gene, CDR1 is SGHRS and CDR2 is YFSETQ. The V and J ends lost 3 bases and 2 bases, in that order; junction bases with no gene match: 8. The CDR3 loop spans 18 amino acids. This chain's CDR3 is CASSWFGTGDAGANVLTF. For the CDR3, the DNA is TGCGCCAGCAGCTGGTTTGGGACAGGGGATGCTGGGGCCAACGTCCTGACTTTC.